These 12 T cell receptor beta chains originate from one sample sequenced in a study of control samples from healthy donors and cancer patients (dated by TCRdb to about 2020). Libraries were constructed by the immunoSEQ multiplex PCR assay. In its TCRdb copy, this immuneACCESS table keeps in-frame sequences only and misses some clones. Where compared with another copy, unresolved V genes explain less than half of these, and the others have no known cause. The sample contains around 100,000 clones, around 89% of them found a single time. The ten largest clones take up under 20% of the sample. Sequenced sample: PBMCs. These receptors were taken from a man in his 60s with lung cancer.

The chain employs TRBV12-3 or TRBV12-4 and TRBJ1-2; D remains ambiguous. This CDR3 has 12 residues. Trimming left V 3 bases short and J 6 bases short, with 8 bases between. The CDR3 protein is CASSFGSNGYTF. The DNA of the CDR3 is TGTGCCAGCAGTTTCGGATCCAATGGCTACACCTTC.

The chain carries TRBV6-6 and TRBJ1-4; 9 bases line up with TRBD1. The CDR3 runs to 16 residues. Germline trimming cut 4 bases from V and 8 bases from J; bases unmatched to any gene: 11. Germline V gives CDR1 MNHNY, CDR2 SVGAGI (reference sequence). The DNA for the CDR3 is TGTGCCAGCAGTTCCTCCCCGGGACAGGGTTCCGAAAAACTGTTTTTT. It specifies CASSSSPGQGSEKLFF.

The rearrangement joins TRBV19 to TRBJ1-1, with a weak D call TRBD1 (5 bases). Germline V CDR1 and CDR2: LNHDA, SQIVND (reference sequence). The CDR3 is made up of 13 amino acids. Trimming took 7 bases from V and 1 from J, leaving 10 bases between them. CDR3 sequence: CASMVTANTEAFF. In DNA, the CDR3 is TGTGCCAGTATGGTGACAGCGAACACTGAAGCTTTCTTT.

The CDR3 coding sequence is TGTGCCAGCTCTCAAACAGGGGACACCGGGGAGCTGTTTTTT. It specifies CASSQTGDTGELFF. The rearrangement joins TRBV18 to TRBJ2-2; TRBD1 matches 7 bases. CDR1 is KGHSH and CDR2 is LQKENI in the germline V gene. V lost 6 bases and J lost 3; bases outside the gene matches: 4. The CDR3 has 14 amino acids.

The chain couples TRBV5-4 to TRBJ2-2, with unresolved D. The ends were cut back, 7 bases at V and 1 base at J, with 14 bases in the middle. The CDR3 runs 15 residues. Germline CDR1 is SGHNT and CDR2 is YYREEE (reference sequence). The CDR3 bases are TGTGCCAGCCCCGCACCTAATCTGAACACCGGGGAGCTGTTTTTT. Translating gives CASPAPNLNTGELFF.

The chain has TRBV29-1 and TRBJ2-2; D is ambiguous. The germline V and J ends were trimmed by 7 bases and 0 bases, with 15 bases remaining between them. This CDR3 has 15 amino acids. From germline, CDR1 is SQVTM and CDR2 ANQGSEA. The CDR3 reads CSAPRLNSNTGELFF. The CDR3 region has the DNA TGCAGCGCCCCCCGGCTCAACTCGAACACCGGGGAGCTGTTTTTT.

The chain couples TRBV18 to TRBJ2-3, with D possibly TRBD1 on 5 matching bases. The CDR3 contains 16 residues. The V and J ends lost 0 bases and 6 bases respectively, with 16 bases between them. The germline V gene encodes CDR1 KGHSH and CDR2 LQKENI. In DNA form, the CDR3 reads TGTGCCAGCTCACCACCGAGGTGGCAGGGAACCGATACGCAGTATTTT. Protein sequence: CASSPPRWQGTDTQYF.

J is TRBJ1-1 and V is TRBV30; the match to TRBD1 covers 8 bases. The CDR3 length is 16 residues. Per the germline V gene, CDR1 is GTSNPN and CDR2 is SVGIG (reference sequence). The trim removed 4 bases at V and 5 bases at J, leaving 15 bases unmatched. This CDR3 is CAWKGTGFNSETEAFF. In nucleotides, the CDR3 is TGTGCCTGGAAGGGGACAGGCTTTAACTCCGAGACTGAAGCTTTCTTT.

The genes are TRBV16 and TRBJ2-7; D remains ambiguous. Trimming removed 0 bases at V and 3 bases at J, with 3 bases between. CDR3 size: 12 residues. Germline lookup yields CDR1 KGHSY and CDR2 FQNENV. This CDR3 is CASSQSGYEQYF. The CDR3 nucleotides read TGTGCCAGCAGCCAATCGGGCTACGAGCAGTACTTC.

V is TRBV9 and J is TRBJ2-2; perhaps TRBD1 as D (5 bases). Trimming stripped 6 bases from V and 2 bases from J, with 14 bases between. The CDR3 contains 15 residues. From germline, CDR1 is SGDLS and CDR2 YYNGEE. CDR3 in amino acids: CASTMGQDNTGELFF. CDR3 DNA sequence: TGTGCCAGCACCATGGGGCAGGACAACACCGGGGAGCTGTTTTTT.

This sequence joins TRBV18 and TRBJ1-5, with a tentative D call TRBD1 (6 bases). The germline gives CDR1 KGHSH, CDR2 LQKENI. The CDR3 has 17 amino acids. V was cut by 6 bases and J by 0 bases, with 18 bases left in between. The CDR3 sequence is CASSPTIQGHSNQPQHF. CDR3 in DNA: TGTGCCAGCTCCCCCACAATCCAGGGACATAGCAATCAGCCCCAGCATTTT.

The V call is TRBV4-2, the J call TRBJ2-3, with TRBD2 matching 11 bases. The CDR3 contains 16 residues. Germline V gives CDR1 LGHNA, CDR2 YNFKEQ. V lost 4 bases and J lost 6; bases outside the gene matches: 9. This CDR3 reads CASSPTSTSGVDTQYF. CDR3 in DNA: TGTGCCAGCAGCCCGACTTCGACTAGCGGGGTGGATACGCAGTATTTT.